Reported below is one T cell receptor (beta chain). The CDR3 extends over 16 amino acids. The germline CDR1 and CDR2 sequences are MDHEN and SYDVKM. Between the trimmed V and J ends, which lost 6 bases and 9 bases, there was a span of 21 bases. Some clones are missing from TCRdb's copy, which holds only in-frame ones; the method was immunoSEQ multiplex PCR. The table includes tens of thousands of clones, roughly 80% detected once. This sample was included in a study of blood T cell repertoires in COVID-19. Sequenced input: peripheral blood. The rearrangement joins TRBV28 to TRBJ1-6; maybe TRBD1 (6 bases). This receptor was taken from a human donor in a cohort sampled during active COVID-19. CDR3 residues: CASSAWNSGVASPLHF. Written as DNA, the CDR3 is TGTGCCAGCAGCGCCTGGAATTCAGGGGTAGCTTCACCCCTCCACTTT.